Below are 16 T cell receptor beta chains sequenced from a single sample in a study of T cells in Graves' hyperthyroidism and ophthalmopathy. From RNA transcripts, TCR beta CDR3 regions were amplified. The HTBI set primed first-round TCR CDR3 RT-PCR. TCRdb re-called the multiplex PCR reads with MiXCR, one entry per CDR3 protein. The sample records about 640,000 distinct CDR3 sequences, less than 25% being singletons. Material: blood. The receptors come from a man aged 25 to 40 with Graves' ophthalmopathy.

The V gene is TRBV18, the J gene TRBJ1-5; no firm D call. Between the trimmed V and J ends, which lost 2 bases and 0 bases, there was a span of 14 bases. Germline V gene lookup returns CDR1 KGHSH and CDR2 LQKENI. The CDR3 loop spans 17 amino acids. CDR3 DNA sequence: TGTGCCAGCTCACCAATACCGGCAAGGTTTAGCAATCAGCCCCAGCATTTT. Residues: CASSPIPARFSNQPQHF.

This clonotype was found many times. The V and J genes are TRBV2 and TRBJ2-3, with 12 bases lining up with TRBD1. The CDR3 sequence is 15 residues long. Unmatched junction bases numbered 3, after V lost 6 bases and J lost 2 bases. Germline CDR1 reads SNHLY; CDR2 reads FYNNEI. The CDR3 DNA reads as TGTGCCAGCAGGGGGACAGGGGGCTCCACAGATACGCAGTATTTT. This translates into CASRGTGGSTDTQYF.

This chain connects TRBV3-1 to TRBJ2-2, with 7 bases identical to TRBD1. The CDR3 length is 15 residues. Germline V gives CDR1 LGHDT, CDR2 YNNKEL (reference sequence). V lost 1 base and J lost 3; bases outside the gene matches: 2. The CDR3: CASSQGTGYTGELFF. In DNA, the CDR3 is TGTGCCAGCAGCCAAGGGACAGGATACACCGGGGAGCTGTTTTTT.

This clonotype has a count of ten or more. This chain joins TRBV30 and TRBJ1-5; TRBD1 aligns across 11 bases. Unmatched junction bases numbered 9, after V lost 3 bases and J lost 5 bases. The germline gives CDR1 GTSNPN, CDR2 SVGIG (reference sequence). The CDR3 extends over 16 amino acids. In DNA, the CDR3 is TGTGCCTGGAGGACACCCGGGACAGGGGGACATCAGCCCCAGCATTTT. It codes for CAWRTPGTGGHQPQHF.

This clonotype was detected a few times. The J gene is TRBJ2-2, the V gene TRBV4-3; D not resolved. In germline, CDR1 is LGHNA, CDR2 YSLEER. Trimming left V 3 bases short and J 1 base short, with 12 bases between. The CDR3 covers 16 residues. CDR3 in amino acids: CASSHLLGVNTGELFF. The CDR3 DNA reads as TGCGCCAGCAGCCATCTTCTTGGAGTGAACACCGGGGAGCTGTTTTTT.

This clonotype was counted between two and nine times. The chain couples TRBV7-2 to TRBJ2-7; a weak D match, TRBD2 (6 bases). Per germline, CDR1 SGHTA and CDR2 FQGNSA. The germline V and J ends were trimmed by 7 bases and 3 bases, with 16 bases remaining between them. The CDR3 is made up of 14 amino acids. The CDR3 loop reads CASNGGVGLYEQYF. The CDR3 bases are TGTGCCAGCAACGGCGGGGTGGGACTCTACGAGCAGTACTTC.

This clonotype was seen at least ten times. This sequence joins TRBV2 and TRBJ2-1, with D hard to call. This CDR3 comprises 15 residues. V lost 0 bases, J lost 6 bases, and 12 bases lay in between. CDR1 SNHLY and CDR2 FYNNEI come from the germline V gene. CDR3: CASSEALRPLNEQFF. The DNA for the CDR3 is TGTGCCAGCAGTGAAGCGCTTAGGCCTCTCAATGAGCAGTTCTTC. The whole variable domain, remainder taken from reference TRBV2 and TRBJ2-1, is EPEVTQTPSHQVTQMGQEVILRCVPISNHLYFYWYRQILGQKVEFLVSFYNNEISEKSEIFDDQFSVERPDGSNFTLKIRSTKLEDSAMYFCASSEALRPLNEQFFGPGTRLTVL.

The rearrangement uses TRBV5-1 and TRBJ2-7; 8 bases are shared with TRBD1. CDR1 is SGHRS and CDR2 is YFSETQ in the germline V gene. This CDR3 is 13 amino acids long. V dropped 6 bases and J dropped 3; count of bases not matched to a gene: 5. The CDR3 nucleotides are TGCGCCAGCACAGGGGGCGCCGGCTACGAGCAGTACTTC. It yields the protein CASTGGAGYEQYF.

The V call is TRBV9, the J call TRBJ2-3; maybe TRBD2 (5 bases). CDR1 is SGDLS and CDR2 is YYNGEE in the germline V gene. The CDR3 has 16 residues. V lost 0 bases to trimming and J lost 1 base, with 12 bases between them. CDR3 DNA sequence: TGTGCCAGCAGCGTAGCGGACTCCCGGGGCACAGATACGCAGTATTTT. Protein: CASSVADSRGTDTQYF. Full variable domain (missing parts from reference TRBV9 and TRBJ2-3): DSGVTQTPKHLITATGQRVTLRCSPRSGDLSVYWYQQSLDQGLQFLIQYYNGEERAKGNILERFSAQQFPDLHSELNLSSLELGDSALYFCASSVADSRGTDTQYFGPGTRLTVL.

The chain links TRBV20-1 to TRBJ2-7; D perhaps matches TRBD2 (6 bases). The CDR3 covers 17 residues. Trimming cost V 0 bases and J 1 base, with 19 bases left between them. Germline loops: CDR1 DFQATT, CDR2 SNEGSKA (reference sequence). The CDR3 nucleotides are TGCAGTGCTAGAGATCTTTTTTCGGGAGACGGTTCCTACGAGCAGTACTTC. This encodes CSARDLFSGDGSYEQYF.

This clonotype was counted at least ten times. The chain combines TRBV6-5 with TRBJ2-7; unclear D gene. This CDR3 comprises 16 residues. Trimming took 0 bases from V and 6 from J, leaving 18 bases between them. The germline gives CDR1 MNHEY, CDR2 SVGAGI. The DNA for the CDR3 is TGTGCCAGCAGTTACTCGAAGGGTGGGCCCTTGGGCGAGCAGTACTTC. Translating gives CASSYSKGGPLGEQYF.

About this clonotype: A much bigger clone sits one base away, suggesting this may be a read error. V gene TRBV6-5 combines with J gene TRBJ1-1; D perhaps matches TRBD1 (5 bases). This CDR3 has 15 residues. CDR1 and CDR2 from the germline V gene are MNHEY and SVGAGI. CDR3 region: CASTSGGNMNTEVFF. The CDR3 region has the DNA TGTGCCAGCACTTCCGGGGGAAACATGAACACTGAAGTTTTCTTT.

This clonotype was detected only a few times. The chain recombines TRBV7-9 with TRBJ1-1; D perhaps matches TRBD1 (6 bases). In germline, CDR1 is SEHNR, CDR2 FQNEAQ (reference sequence). Trimming stripped 4 bases from V and 1 base from J, with 10 bases between. The CDR3 runs 14 residues. The DNA for the CDR3 is TGTGCCAGCAGCTCCCGGGGGCGGAACACTGAAGCTTTCTTT. Encoded protein: CASSSRGRNTEAFF.

This chain links TRBV20-1 with TRBJ2-3, with D maybe TRBD2 (5 bases). Deletions cut 1 base from V and 4 bases from J, with 18 bases between. The CDR3 is 16 residues long. Germline-derived CDR1 and CDR2 are DFQATT and SNEGSKA (reference sequence). The CDR3 spells CSARGTLVPTPDTQYF. The CDR3, as DNA: TGCAGTGCTAGAGGGACTTTAGTCCCCACACCAGATACGCAGTATTTT.

This clonotype appeared many times. CDR3 residues: CSATGEGPDTQYF. Written as DNA, the CDR3 is TGCAGTGCTACAGGGGAGGGTCCAGATACGCAGTATTTT. The chain couples TRBV20-1 to TRBJ2-3, with D perhaps TRBD2 (7 bases). The V and J ends lost 4 bases and 4 bases respectively, with 12 bases between them. Germline CDR1 and CDR2: DFQATT and SNEGSKA (reference sequence). The CDR3 is made up of 13 amino acids.

This clonotype was observed a handful of times. The chain couples TRBV27 to TRBJ2-1; 7 nucleotides line up with TRBD1. In germline, CDR1 is MNHEY, CDR2 SMNVEV (reference sequence). J lost 6 bases, V lost 7 bases, and 15 bases had no gene match. The CDR3 length is 16 residues. CDR3 residues: CASTYSAGQASNEQFF. The DNA of the CDR3 is TGTGCCAGCACTTATTCGGCCGGACAGGCAAGCAATGAGCAGTTCTTC.